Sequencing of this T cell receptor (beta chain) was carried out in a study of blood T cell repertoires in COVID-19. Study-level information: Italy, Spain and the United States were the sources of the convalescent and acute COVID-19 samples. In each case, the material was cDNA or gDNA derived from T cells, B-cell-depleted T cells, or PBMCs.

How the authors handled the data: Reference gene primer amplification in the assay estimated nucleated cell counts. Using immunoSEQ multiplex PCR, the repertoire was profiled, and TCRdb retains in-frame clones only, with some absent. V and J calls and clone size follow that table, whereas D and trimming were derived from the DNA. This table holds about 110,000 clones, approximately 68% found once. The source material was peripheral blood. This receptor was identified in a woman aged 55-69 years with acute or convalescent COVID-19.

The CDR3 here is CASSLGGWSTEAFF. CDR3 DNA: TGTGCCAGCAGCCTTGGAGGTTGGAGCACTGAAGCTTTCTTT. V and J are TRBV5-8 and TRBJ1-1; no clear D. V dropped 4 bases and J dropped 4 bases, with 14 bases sitting between them. The CDR3 consists of 14 residues. Germline CDR1 is SGHTS and CDR2 is YDEGEE. Full variable domain (outside the CDR3, taken from reference TRBV5-8 and TRBJ1-1): EAGVTQSPTHLIKTRGQQATLRCSPISGHTSVYWYQQALGLGLQFLLWYDEGEERNRGNFPPRFSGRQFPNYSSELNVNALELEDSALYLCASSLGGWSTEAFFGQGTRLTVV.